The rows below give T cell receptor beta chains drawn from one sample of a study of blood T cell repertoires in COVID-19. Generated by immunoSEQ multiplex PCR, the TCRdb table keeps only in-frame clones and is missing some. The profile covers some 200,000 clones, with more than 65% appearing a single time and roughly 13% taken by the ten largest. Material: peripheral blood. The receptors come from a human donor in a cohort sampled during active COVID-19. Each CDR3 is given with its conserved first and last residue. The D gene is left open where the match is weak. Clone size is shown for a subset of rows, as once, few, many or a class of expanded clone.

d_gene: TRBD2
j_gene: TRBJ2-3
v_gene: TRBV19
abundance: NA
CDR3nt: TGTGCCAGTAGTATAACAGGAAGTACTAGCGGGAGTGCAGATACGCAGTATTTT
CDR3aa: CASSITGSTSGSADTQYF

d_gene: NA
j_gene: TRBJ1-1
v_gene: TRBV25-1
abundance: once
CDR3nt: TGTGCCAGCAGTGAATTTAATAGGGGTGGAACTGAAGCTTTCTTT
CDR3aa: CASSEFNRGGTEAFF

d_gene: NA
j_gene: TRBJ2-7
v_gene: TRBV11-3
abundance: NA
CDR3nt: TGTGCCAGCAGCTTAGGAGGGAACTCCTACGAGCAGTACTTC
CDR3aa: CASSLGGNSYEQYF

d_gene: NA
j_gene: TRBJ2-2
v_gene: TRBV6-2/TRBV6-3
abundance: few
CDR3nt: TGTGCCAGCAGTTATCTAGCGACGGCCGGGGAGCTGTTTTTT
CDR3aa: CASSYLATAGELFF

d_gene: TRBD1
j_gene: TRBJ2-3
v_gene: TRBV11-2
abundance: NA
CDR3nt: TGTGCCAGCAGCTTAGCTGGGACAGGGACAGATACGCAGTATTTT
CDR3aa: CASSLAGTGTDTQYF

d_gene: NA
j_gene: TRBJ2-1
v_gene: TRBV6-2/TRBV6-3
abundance: NA
CDR3nt: TGTGCCAGCAGTTTACTAGCTGAATCCTACAATGAGCAGTTCTTC
CDR3aa: CASSLLAESYNEQFF

d_gene: NA
j_gene: TRBJ1-1
v_gene: TRBV6-6
abundance: NA
CDR3nt: TGTGCCAGCACCAACGGTGGGAACACTGAAGCTTTCTTT
CDR3aa: CASTNGGNTEAFF

d_gene: TRBD1
j_gene: TRBJ2-3
v_gene: TRBV11-2
abundance: NA
CDR3nt: TGTGCCAGCAGCTCTTACACAGGGGCAGATACGCAGTATTTT
CDR3aa: CASSSYTGADTQYF

d_gene: NA
j_gene: TRBJ2-7
v_gene: TRBV6-1
abundance: NA
CDR3nt: TGTGCCAGCAGTGAATCTGGGGGCAAGCAGTACTTC
CDR3aa: CASSESGGKQYF

d_gene: TRBD1
j_gene: TRBJ1-2
v_gene: TRBV7-2
abundance: NA
CDR3nt: TGTGCCAGCAGCCAAATACAGGGGGACTATGGCTACACCTTC
CDR3aa: CASSQIQGDYGYTF

d_gene: TRBD2
j_gene: TRBJ2-1
v_gene: TRBV10-3
abundance: once
CDR3nt: TGTGCCATCCTAGCGGGAGGGCCTTACAATGAGCAGTTCTTC
CDR3aa: CAILAGGPYNEQFF

d_gene: TRBD1
j_gene: TRBJ1-6
v_gene: TRBV28
abundance: NA
CDR3nt: TGTGCCAGCAGTTTATCAGGGGGCCATAATTCACCCCTCCACTTT
CDR3aa: CASSLSGGHNSPLHF

d_gene: NA
j_gene: TRBJ1-2
v_gene: TRBV15
abundance: NA
CDR3nt: TGTGCCACCAGCAGAGTTCAGGGTGGCTACACCTTC
CDR3aa: CATSRVQGGYTF

d_gene: NA
j_gene: TRBJ2-7
v_gene: TRBV7-9
abundance: NA
CDR3nt: TGTGCCAGCAGCTTAGACGGCGGCAGGGTGCCCTACGAGCAGTACTTC
CDR3aa: CASSLDGGRVPYEQYF

d_gene: NA
j_gene: TRBJ1-2
v_gene: TRBV29-1
abundance: once
CDR3nt: TGCAGCGTTGAGTGGCGGGCTCGCTACACCTTC
CDR3aa: CSVEWRARYTF

d_gene: TRBD2
j_gene: TRBJ2-3
v_gene: TRBV6-2/TRBV6-3
abundance: NA
CDR3nt: TGTGCCAGCAGTTACAGCGGGAGTACAGATACGCAGTATTTT
CDR3aa: CASSYSGSTDTQYF

d_gene: TRBD2
j_gene: TRBJ2-7
v_gene: TRBV4-2
abundance: NA
CDR3nt: TGTGCCAGCAGCCAACCTTCCGCTAGCGGAGGATACGAGCAGTACTTC
CDR3aa: CASSQPSASGGYEQYF

d_gene: TRBD1
j_gene: TRBJ1-5
v_gene: TRBV18
abundance: NA
CDR3nt: TGTGCCAGCTCACTGACGGGACAGGGAGAGCAGCCCCAGCATTTT
CDR3aa: CASSLTGQGEQPQHF

d_gene: NA
j_gene: TRBJ1-1
v_gene: TRBV28
abundance: NA
CDR3nt: TGTGCCAGCAGTTTGGGACCGGGAAGGCGGGGCACTGAAGCTTTCTTT
CDR3aa: CASSLGPGRRGTEAFF

d_gene: NA
j_gene: TRBJ1-4
v_gene: TRBV29-1
abundance: NA
CDR3nt: TGCAGCGCCAGGATGGGGGGTGAAAAACTGTTTTTT
CDR3aa: CSARMGGEKLFF

d_gene: NA
j_gene: TRBJ1-1
v_gene: TRBV18
abundance: NA
CDR3nt: TGTGCCAGCTCACCACTTGCCAGCACTGAAGCTTTCTTT
CDR3aa: CASSPLASTEAFF

d_gene: TRBD1
j_gene: TRBJ2-5
v_gene: TRBV5-1
abundance: NA
CDR3nt: TGCGCCAGCAGCTTGATACAGGGGTCTGTGGAGACCCAGTACTTC
CDR3aa: CASSLIQGSVETQYF

d_gene: NA
j_gene: TRBJ1-6
v_gene: TRBV20-1
abundance: once
CDR3nt: TGCAGTGCTAGTAAGGCGGGTGGGAATTCACCCCTCCACTTT
CDR3aa: CSASKAGGNSPLHF

d_gene: NA
j_gene: TRBJ2-1
v_gene: TRBV5-1
abundance: NA
CDR3nt: TGCGCCAGCAGCGTAAATGAGTACAATGAGCAGTTCTTC
CDR3aa: CASSVNEYNEQFF

d_gene: TRBD1
j_gene: TRBJ2-1
v_gene: TRBV27
abundance: NA
CDR3nt: TGTGCCAGCAGTTCACAGGGGTTACCATACAATGAGCAGTTCTTC
CDR3aa: CASSSQGLPYNEQFF

d_gene: NA
j_gene: TRBJ1-5
v_gene: TRBV28
abundance: NA
CDR3nt: TGTGCCAGCAGGACGCCCGGGGGAGGCAATCAGCCCCAGCATTTT
CDR3aa: CASRTPGGGNQPQHF

d_gene: TRBD2
j_gene: TRBJ2-4
v_gene: TRBV6-6
abundance: few
CDR3nt: TGTGCCAGCAGTCCCACCGGATGGAGCGGGAGGAGGCAAAACATTCAGTACTTC
CDR3aa: CASSPTGWSGRRQNIQYF